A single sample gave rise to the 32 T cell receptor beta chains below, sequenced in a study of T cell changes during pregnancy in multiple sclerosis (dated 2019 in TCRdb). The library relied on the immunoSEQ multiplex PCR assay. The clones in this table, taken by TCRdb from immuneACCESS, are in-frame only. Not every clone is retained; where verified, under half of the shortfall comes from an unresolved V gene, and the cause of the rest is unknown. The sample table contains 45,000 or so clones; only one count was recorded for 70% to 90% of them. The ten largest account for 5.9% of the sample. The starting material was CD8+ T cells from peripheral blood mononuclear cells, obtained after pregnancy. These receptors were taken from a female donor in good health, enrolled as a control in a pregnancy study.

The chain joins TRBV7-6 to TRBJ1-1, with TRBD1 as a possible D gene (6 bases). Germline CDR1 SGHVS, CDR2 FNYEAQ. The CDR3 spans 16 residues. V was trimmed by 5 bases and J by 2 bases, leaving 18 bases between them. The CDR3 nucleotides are TGTGCCAGCAGCCCGTGGCAGGGGACCTTTAACACTGAAGCTTTCTTT. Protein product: CASSPWQGTFNTEAFF.

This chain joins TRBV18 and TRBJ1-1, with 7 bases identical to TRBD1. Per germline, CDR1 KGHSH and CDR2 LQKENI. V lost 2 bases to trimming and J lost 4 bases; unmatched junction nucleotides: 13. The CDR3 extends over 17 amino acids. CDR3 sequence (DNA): TGTGCCAGCTCACCATTGACAGGGAAGAAGGTAGGCACTGAAGCTTTCTTT. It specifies CASSPLTGKKVGTEAFF. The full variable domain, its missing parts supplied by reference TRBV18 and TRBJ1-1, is NAGVMQNPRHLVRRRGQEARLRCSPMKGHSHVYWYRQLPEEGLKFMVYLQKENIIDESGMPKERFSAEFPKEGPSILRIQQVVRGDSAAYFCASSPLTGKKVGTEAFFGQGTRLTVV.

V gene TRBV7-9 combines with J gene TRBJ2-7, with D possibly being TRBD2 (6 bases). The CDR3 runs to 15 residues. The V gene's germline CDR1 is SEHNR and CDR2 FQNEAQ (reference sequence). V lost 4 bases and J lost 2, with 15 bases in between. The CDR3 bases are TGTGCCAGCAGCTCAGTCACTAGCACCCCCTACGAGCAGTACTTC. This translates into CASSSVTSTPYEQYF.

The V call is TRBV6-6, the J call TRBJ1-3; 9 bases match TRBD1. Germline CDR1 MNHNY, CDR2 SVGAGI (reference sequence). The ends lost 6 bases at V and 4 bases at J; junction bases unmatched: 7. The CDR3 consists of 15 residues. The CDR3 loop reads CASRTGGEAGNTIYF. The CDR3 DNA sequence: TGTGCCAGCAGAACAGGGGGCGAAGCCGGAAACACCATATATTTT.

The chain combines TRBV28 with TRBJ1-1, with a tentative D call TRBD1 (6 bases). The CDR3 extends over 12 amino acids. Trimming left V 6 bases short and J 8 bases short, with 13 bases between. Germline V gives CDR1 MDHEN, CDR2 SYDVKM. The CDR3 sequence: CASRLMGAEAFF. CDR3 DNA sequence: TGTGCCAGCAGACTAATGGGGGCGGAAGCTTTCTTT.

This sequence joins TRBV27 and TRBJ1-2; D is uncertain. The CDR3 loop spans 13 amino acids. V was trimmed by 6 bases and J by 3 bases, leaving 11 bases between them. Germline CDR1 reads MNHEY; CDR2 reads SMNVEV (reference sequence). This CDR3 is CASSSSSDYGYTF. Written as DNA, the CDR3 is TGTGCCAGCAGCTCCTCTTCGGACTATGGCTACACCTTC.

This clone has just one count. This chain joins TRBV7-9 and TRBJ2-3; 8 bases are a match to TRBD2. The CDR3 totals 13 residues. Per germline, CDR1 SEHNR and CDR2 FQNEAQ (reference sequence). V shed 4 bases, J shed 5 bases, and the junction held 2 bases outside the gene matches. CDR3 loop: CASSSAGGDTQYF. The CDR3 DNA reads TGTGCCAGCAGCTCCGCGGGGGGAGATACGCAGTATTTT.

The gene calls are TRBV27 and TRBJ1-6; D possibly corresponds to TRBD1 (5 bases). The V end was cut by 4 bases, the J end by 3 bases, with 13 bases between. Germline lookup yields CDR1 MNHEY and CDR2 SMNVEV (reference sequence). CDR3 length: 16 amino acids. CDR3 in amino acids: CASSSIRVLYNSPLHF. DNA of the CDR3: TGTGCCAGCAGTTCAATCAGGGTTCTCTATAATTCACCCCTCCACTTT.

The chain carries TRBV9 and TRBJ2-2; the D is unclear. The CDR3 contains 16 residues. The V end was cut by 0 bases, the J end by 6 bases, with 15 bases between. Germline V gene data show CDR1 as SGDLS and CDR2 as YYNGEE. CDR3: CASSVDPGGSAGELFF. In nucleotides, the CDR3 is TGTGCCAGCAGCGTAGACCCAGGTGGTTCCGCCGGGGAGCTGTTTTTT.

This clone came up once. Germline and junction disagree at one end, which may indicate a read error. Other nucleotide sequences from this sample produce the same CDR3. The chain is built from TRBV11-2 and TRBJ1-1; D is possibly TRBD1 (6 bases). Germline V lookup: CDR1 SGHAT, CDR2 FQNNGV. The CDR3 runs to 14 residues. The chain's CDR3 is CASSDRMGNTEAFF. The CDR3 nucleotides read TGTGCCAGCAGCGACAGGATGGGGAACACTGAGGCTTTCTTT.

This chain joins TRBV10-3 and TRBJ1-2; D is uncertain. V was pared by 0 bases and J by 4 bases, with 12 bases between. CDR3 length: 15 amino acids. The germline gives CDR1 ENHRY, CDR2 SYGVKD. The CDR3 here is CAISESTTPSYGYTF. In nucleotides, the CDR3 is TGTGCCATCAGTGAGTCAACGACTCCTAGCTATGGCTACACCTTC.

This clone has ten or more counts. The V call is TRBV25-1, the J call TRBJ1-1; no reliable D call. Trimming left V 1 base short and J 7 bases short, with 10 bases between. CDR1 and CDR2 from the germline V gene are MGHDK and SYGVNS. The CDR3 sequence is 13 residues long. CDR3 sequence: CASSESPQIEAFF. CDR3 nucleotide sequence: TGTGCCAGCAGTGAATCCCCACAGATTGAAGCTTTCTTT.

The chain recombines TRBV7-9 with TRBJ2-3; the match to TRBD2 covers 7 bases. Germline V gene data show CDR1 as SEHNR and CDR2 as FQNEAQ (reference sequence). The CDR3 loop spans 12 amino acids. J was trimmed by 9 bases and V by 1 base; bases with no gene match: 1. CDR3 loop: CASSLGEGTQYF. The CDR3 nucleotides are TGTGCCAGCAGCTTAGGGGAGGGGACGCAGTATTTT.

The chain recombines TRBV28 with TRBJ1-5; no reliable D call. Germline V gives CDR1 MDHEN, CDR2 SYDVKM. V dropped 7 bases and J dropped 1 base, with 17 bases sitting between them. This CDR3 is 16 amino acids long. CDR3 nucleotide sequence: TGTGCCAGCAACGGCGAGGAGGGAGGAAGCAATCAGCCCCAGCATTTT. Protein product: CASNGEEGGSNQPQHF. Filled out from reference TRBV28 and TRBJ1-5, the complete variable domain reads DVKVTQSSRYLVKRTGEKVFLECVQDMDHENMFWYRQDPGLGLRLIYFSYDVKMKEKGDIPEGYSVSREKKERFSLILESASTNQTSMYLCASNGEEGGSNQPQHFGDGTRLSIL.

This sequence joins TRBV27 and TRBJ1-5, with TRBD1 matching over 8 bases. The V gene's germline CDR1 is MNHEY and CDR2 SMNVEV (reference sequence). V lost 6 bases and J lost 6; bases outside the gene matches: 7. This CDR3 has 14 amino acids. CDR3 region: CASRGQGSGQPQHF. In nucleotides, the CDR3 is TGTGCCAGCAGAGGACAGGGTTCAGGTCAGCCCCAGCATTTT.

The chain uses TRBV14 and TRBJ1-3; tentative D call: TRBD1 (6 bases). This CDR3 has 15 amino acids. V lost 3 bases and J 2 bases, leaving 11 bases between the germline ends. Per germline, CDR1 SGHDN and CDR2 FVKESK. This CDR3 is CASSHTGHPGNTIYF. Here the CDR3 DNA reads TGTGCCAGCAGCCACACAGGGCACCCTGGAAACACCATATATTTT. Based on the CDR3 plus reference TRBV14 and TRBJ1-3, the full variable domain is EAGVTQFPSHSVIEKGQTVTLRCDPISGHDNLYWYRRVMGKEIKFLLHFVKESKQDESGMPNNRFLAERTGGTYSTLKVQPAELEDSGVYFCASSHTGHPGNTIYFGEGSWLTVV.

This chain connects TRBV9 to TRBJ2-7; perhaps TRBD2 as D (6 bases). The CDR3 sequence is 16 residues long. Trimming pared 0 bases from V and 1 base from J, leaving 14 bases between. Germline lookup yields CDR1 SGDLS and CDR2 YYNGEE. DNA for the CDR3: TGTGCCAGCAGCGTAGGGAGGGGCGTGGAGTCCTACGAGCAGTACTTC. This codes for CASSVGRGVESYEQYF. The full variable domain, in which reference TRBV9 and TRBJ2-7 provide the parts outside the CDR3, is DSGVTQTPKHLITATGQRVTLRCSPRSGDLSVYWYQQSLDQGLQFLIQYYNGEERAKGNILERFSAQQFPDLHSELNLSSLELGDSALYFCASSVGRGVESYEQYFGPGTRLTVT.

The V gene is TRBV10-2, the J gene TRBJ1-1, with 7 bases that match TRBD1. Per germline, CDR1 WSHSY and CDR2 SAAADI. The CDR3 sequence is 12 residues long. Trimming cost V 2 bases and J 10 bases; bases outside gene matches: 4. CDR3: CASSERGRGAFF. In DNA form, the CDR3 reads TGCGCCAGCAGTGAGAGGGGGCGGGGAGCTTTCTTT.

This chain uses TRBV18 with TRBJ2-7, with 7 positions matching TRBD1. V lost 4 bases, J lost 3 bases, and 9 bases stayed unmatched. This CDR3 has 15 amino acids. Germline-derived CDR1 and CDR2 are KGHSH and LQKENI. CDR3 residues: CASSRSTGLSYEQYF. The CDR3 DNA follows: TGTGCCAGCTCACGGTCGACAGGGCTAAGCTACGAGCAGTACTTC.

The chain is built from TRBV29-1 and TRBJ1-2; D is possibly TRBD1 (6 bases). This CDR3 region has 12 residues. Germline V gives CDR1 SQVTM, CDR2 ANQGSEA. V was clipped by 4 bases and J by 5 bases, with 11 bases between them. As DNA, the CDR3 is TGCAGCGTTGGGGAGGGGGGGTATGGCTACACCTTC. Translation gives CSVGEGGYGYTF.

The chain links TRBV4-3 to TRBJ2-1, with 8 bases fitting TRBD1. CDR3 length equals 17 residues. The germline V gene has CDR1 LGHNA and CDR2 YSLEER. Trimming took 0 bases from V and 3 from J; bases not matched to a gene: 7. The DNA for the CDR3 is TGCGCCAGCAGCCAAGAAGAGTCAGGGGGCTACTACAATGAGCAGTTCTTC. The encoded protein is CASSQEESGGYYNEQFF.

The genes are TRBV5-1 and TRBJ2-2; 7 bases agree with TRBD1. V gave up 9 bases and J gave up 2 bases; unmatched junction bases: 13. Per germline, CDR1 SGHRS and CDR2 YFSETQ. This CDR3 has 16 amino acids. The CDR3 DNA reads TGCGCCACCACTTATTTCACAGGGGATAACACCGGGGAGCTGTTTTTT. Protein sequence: CATTYFTGDNTGELFF. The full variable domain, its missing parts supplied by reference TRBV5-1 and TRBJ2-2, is KAGVTQTPRYLIKTRGQQVTLSCSPISGHRSVSWYQQTPGQGLQFLFEYFSETQRNKGNFPGRFSGRQFSNSRSEMNVSTLELGDSALYLCATTYFTGDNTGELFFGEGSRLTVL.

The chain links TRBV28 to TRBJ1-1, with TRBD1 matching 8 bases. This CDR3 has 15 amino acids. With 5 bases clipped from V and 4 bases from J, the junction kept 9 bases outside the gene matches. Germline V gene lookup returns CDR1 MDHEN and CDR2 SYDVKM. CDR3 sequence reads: CASSLWTGSGTEAFF. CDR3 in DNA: TGTGCCAGCAGTCTCTGGACAGGGTCGGGCACTGAAGCTTTCTTT.

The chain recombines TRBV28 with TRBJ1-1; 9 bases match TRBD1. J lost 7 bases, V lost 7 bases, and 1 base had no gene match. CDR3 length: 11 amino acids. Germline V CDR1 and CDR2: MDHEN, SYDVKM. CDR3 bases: TGTGCCAGCATGGGACAGGGTGAAGCTTTCTTT. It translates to CASMGQGEAFF.

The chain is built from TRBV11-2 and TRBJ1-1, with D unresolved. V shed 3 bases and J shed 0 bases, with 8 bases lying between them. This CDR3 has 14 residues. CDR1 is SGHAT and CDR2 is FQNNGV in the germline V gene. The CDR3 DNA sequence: TGTGCCAGCAGCTTGCGACAAATGAACACTGAAGCTTTCTTT. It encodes CASSLRQMNTEAFF.

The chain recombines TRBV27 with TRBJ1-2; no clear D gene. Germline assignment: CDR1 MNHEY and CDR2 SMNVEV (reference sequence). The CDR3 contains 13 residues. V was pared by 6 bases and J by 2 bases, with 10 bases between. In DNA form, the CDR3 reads TGTGCCAGCAGAGTTTCAGCGAACTATGGCTACACCTTC. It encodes CASRVSANYGYTF.

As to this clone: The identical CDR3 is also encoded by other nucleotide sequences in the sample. The CDR3 sequence: CASSRDSTDTQYF. As DNA, the CDR3 is TGTGCCAGCAGCAGGGACTCCACAGATACGCAGTATTTT. The genes are TRBV11-3 and TRBJ2-3; D possibly corresponds to TRBD2 (6 bases). V was pared by 5 bases and J by 2 bases, with 8 bases between. This CDR3 is 13 amino acids long. Germline lookup yields CDR1 SGHNT and CDR2 YENEEA.

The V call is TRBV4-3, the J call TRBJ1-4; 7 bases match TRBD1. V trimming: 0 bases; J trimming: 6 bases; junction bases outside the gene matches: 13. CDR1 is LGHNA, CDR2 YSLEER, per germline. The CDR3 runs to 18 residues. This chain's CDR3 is CASSQEEGSGQLDEKLFF. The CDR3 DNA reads TGCGCCAGCAGCCAAGAAGAGGGGTCGGGACAGTTGGATGAAAAACTGTTTTTT.

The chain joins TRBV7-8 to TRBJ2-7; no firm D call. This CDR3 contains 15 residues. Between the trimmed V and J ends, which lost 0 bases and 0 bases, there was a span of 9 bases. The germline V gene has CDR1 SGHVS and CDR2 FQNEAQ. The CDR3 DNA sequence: TGTGCCAGCAGCTTAGCTACAAGAAGCTCCTACGAGCAGTACTTC. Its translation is CASSLATRSSYEQYF.

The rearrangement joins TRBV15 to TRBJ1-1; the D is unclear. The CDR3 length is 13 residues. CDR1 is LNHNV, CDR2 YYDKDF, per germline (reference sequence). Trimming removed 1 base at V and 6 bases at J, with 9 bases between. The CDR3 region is CATSRGGIAEAFF. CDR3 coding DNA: TGTGCCACCAGCAGAGGAGGGATCGCTGAAGCTTTCTTT.

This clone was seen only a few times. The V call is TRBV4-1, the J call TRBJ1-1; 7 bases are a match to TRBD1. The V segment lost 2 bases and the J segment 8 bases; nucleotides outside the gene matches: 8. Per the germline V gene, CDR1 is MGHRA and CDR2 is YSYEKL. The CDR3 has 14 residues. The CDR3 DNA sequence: TGCGCCAGCAGCCAACAAAGGACCAGGGGGGAAGCTTTCTTT. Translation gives CASSQQRTRGEAFF.

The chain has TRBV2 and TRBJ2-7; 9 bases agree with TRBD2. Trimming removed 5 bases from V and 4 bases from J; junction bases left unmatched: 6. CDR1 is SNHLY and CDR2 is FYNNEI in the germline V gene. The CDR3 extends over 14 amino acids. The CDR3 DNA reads TGTGCCAGCAGTTTCGGGACTAGCAGATACGAGCAGTACTTC. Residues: CASSFGTSRYEQYF.